This is a list of T cell receptor beta chains from one sample in a study of shared clonotypes between healthy human individuals. The assay was immunoSEQ multiplex PCR, and TCRdb's table has in-frame clones only and misses some. The sample holds some 1 million clones, about 70% seen once. The sample comprised memory CD4+ T cells sorted from blood. The receptor set was obtained from a man aged 18 to 29 in good health. The CDR3 runs from the conserved cysteine through the conserved F or W. D genes are given only for firm matches. Some rows mark clone size as missing; the rest say once, few, many or name a class of expanded clone.

d_gene | j_gene | abundance | len | v_gene | CDR3nt | CDR3aa
NA | TRBJ1-5 | NA | 15 | TRBV5-1 | TGCGCCAGCAGCCCCCTCGGGGGGGCAAACCAGCCCCAGCATTTT | CASSPLGGANQPQHF
NA | TRBJ2-5 | NA | 16 | TRBV7-6 | TGTGCCAGCAGCCCAGGGGGGGGGATGTTTCCTAATATCCAGTACTTC | CASSPGGGMFPNIQYF
TRBD2 | TRBJ2-1 | few | 16 | TRBV5-4 | TGTGCCAGCAGCTTTAAGACTAGCGGGTGGAGCAATGAGCAGTTCTTC | CASSFKTSGWSNEQFF
TRBD2 | TRBJ2-3 | NA | 17 | TRBV11-2 | TGTGCCAGCAGCTTATCTCCGACTAGCGGGAGGGGGGATACGCAGTATTTT | CASSLSPTSGRGDTQYF
TRBD2 | TRBJ2-1 | NA | 15 | TRBV7-3 | TGTGCCAGCAGCTTAATGCTAGCGGGGGGGATTGAGCAGTTCTTC | CASSLMLAGGIEQFF
NA | TRBJ2-3 | NA | 16 | TRBV6-5 | TGTGCCAGCAGTTACTCGAGAAGCGGGAGCACAGATACGCAGTATTTT | CASSYSRSGSTDTQYF
NA | TRBJ1-4 | NA | 14 | TRBV14 | TGTGCCAGCAGCCGAATCAGGGGTGGAGAAAAACTGTTTTTT | CASSRIRGGEKLFF
NA | TRBJ2-6 | NA | 16 | TRBV28 | TGTGCCAGCAGTTTATGGCATAGCTCTGGGGCCAACGTCCTGACTTTC | CASSLWHSSGANVLTF
NA | TRBJ1-5 | NA | 13 | TRBV4-1 | TGCGCCAGCAGTCGGACAGACAATCAGCCCCAGCATTTT | CASSRTDNQPQHF
TRBD2 | TRBJ2-7 | NA | 17 | TRBV7-2 | TGTGCCAGCAGCTTAGCGCAAGCGGGAGTGCTGAACTACGAGCAGTACTTC | CASSLAQAGVLNYEQYF
TRBD1 | TRBJ2-2 | NA | 15 | TRBV25-1 | TGTGCCAGCAGTCCGGGACAGGGGGCTACCGGGGAGCTGTTTTTT | CASSPGQGATGELFF